The 11 T cell receptor beta chains in this list originate from one sample, sequenced in a study of long-term antiretroviral therapy in people with HIV. Running of the v3.0 immunoSEQ assay took place at survey level. Repertoires were generated with immunoSEQ multiplex PCR, while TCRdb's copy carries only in-frame clones and drops some. The data hold under 30,000 clones, with roughly 86% observed a single time. The starting material was unsorted PBMCs, obtained 4.4 years after starting antiretroviral therapy. Receptors were obtained from a man aged 25-45 years with HIV.

V is TRBV12-5 and J is TRBJ2-7; no clear D gene. This CDR3 region has 11 residues. V was cut by 4 bases and J by 2 bases, with 3 bases left in between. From germline, CDR1 is LGHNT and CDR2 FRNRAP. CDR3: CASGYAYEQYF. The CDR3 coding sequence is TGTGCTAGTGGTTATGCCTACGAGCAGTACTTC.

CDR3 sequence (DNA): TGTGCCATGGGCACAGGGGCTAGCACAGATACGCAGTATTTT. Translating gives CAMGTGASTDTQYF. The V and J genes are TRBV10-3 and TRBJ2-3, with 7 positions matching TRBD1. Germline V gene lookup returns CDR1 ENHRY and CDR2 SYGVKD. The CDR3 runs 14 residues. V lost 9 bases and J lost 0; bases outside the gene matches: 6.

The V and J genes are TRBV4-2 and TRBJ2-5, with D possibly TRBD2 on 5 matching bases. Germline CDR1 LGHNA, CDR2 YNFKEQ. The CDR3 is made up of 15 amino acids. Deletions cut 0 bases from V and 9 bases from J, with 17 bases between. The CDR3 sequence: CASSQEYKASTAQYF. The CDR3 bases are TGTGCCAGCAGCCAAGAGTACAAGGCTAGCACGGCCCAGTACTTC.

The V and J genes are TRBV9 and TRBJ2-7, with D perhaps TRBD1 (6 bases). The ends were cut back, 5 bases at V and 7 bases at J, with 22 bases in the middle. Germline lookup yields CDR1 SGDLS and CDR2 YYNGEE. CDR3 length: 15 amino acids. CDR3 in DNA: TGTGCCAGCAGTGCCGGTGGGGGCGCGTCGGGGGAGCAGTACTTC. This codes for CASSAGGGASGEQYF.

With regard to this clone: Lacking the conserved final phenylalanine or tryptophan, this CDR3 likely reflects a read error. The DNA is left out, because the CDR3 cannot be placed on it with certainty; the CDR3 is given as TCRdb lists it. This chain uses TRBV29-1 with TRBJ2-7; TRBD2 is the table's D call and was not checked against the DNA. Germline CDR1 reads SQVTM; CDR2 reads ANQGSEA. With termini counted, the CDR3 has 9 amino acids. The chain's CDR3 is CSVGPGRVD.

This chain joins TRBV30 and TRBJ2-7; D could derive from TRBD1 or TRBD2 (5 bases each). The CDR3 contains 14 residues. Trimming shortened V by 3 bases and J by 1 base, and 13 bases separated the two germline ends. Germline V gene data show CDR1 as GTSNPN and CDR2 as SVGIG (reference sequence). Here the CDR3 reads CAWSPRGDSYEQYF. The CDR3 coding sequence is TGTGCCTGGAGCCCTAGGGGAGATTCCTACGAGCAGTACTTC.

A few counts support this clone. The genes are TRBV5-1 and TRBJ2-7; D is perhaps TRBD1 (5 bases). V was clipped by 1 base and J by 4 bases, with 9 bases between them. The CDR3 length is 13 residues. Germline CDR1 SGHRS, CDR2 YFSETQ. CDR3 bases: TGCGCCAGCAGCTTGACAGGCATTTACGAGCAGTACTTC. Encoded protein: CASSLTGIYEQYF.

CDR3 in DNA: TGTGCCAGCAGCCATCCCATTGCAGATAGGGGCACTGAAGCTTTCTTT. Translating gives CASSHPIADRGTEAFF. The genes are TRBV4-2 and TRBJ1-1; TRBD1 is a possible D gene (5 bases). Germline loops: CDR1 LGHNA, CDR2 YNFKEQ. V was trimmed by 3 bases and J by 4 bases, leaving 18 bases between them. The CDR3 spans 16 residues.

The rearrangement uses TRBV5-4 and TRBJ1-1, with 9 bases that match TRBD1. J lost 0 bases, V lost 4 bases, and 7 bases had no gene match. The CDR3 spans 16 residues. CDR1 and CDR2 from the germline V gene are SGHNT and YYREEE (reference sequence). The CDR3 reads CASSPRQGGMNTEAFF. In DNA, the CDR3 is TGTGCCAGCAGCCCCAGACAGGGGGGGATGAACACTGAAGCTTTCTTT.

The J gene is TRBJ1-2, the V gene TRBV7-6; a possible D gene is TRBD1 (6 bases). Germline V gene sequence: CDR1 SGHVS, CDR2 FNYEAQ. The CDR3 is 13 residues long. Trimming shortened V by 4 bases and J by 5 bases, and 11 bases separated the two germline ends. The CDR3 loop reads CASSSRRGYGYTF. The CDR3 DNA reads as TGTGCCAGCAGCTCGCGCAGGGGATATGGCTACACCTTC.

The V gene is TRBV6-6, the J gene TRBJ2-7; 7 bases match TRBD2. This CDR3 is 16 amino acids long. Germline CDR1 and CDR2: MNHNY and SVGAGI (reference sequence). The junction had 10 bases not matched to a gene; V was cut back by 5 bases and J by 0 bases. In nucleotides, the CDR3 is TGTGCCAGCAGTCCCCCGTCGGGAGGCGTCTCCTACGAGCAGTACTTC. As protein: CASSPPSGGVSYEQYF.